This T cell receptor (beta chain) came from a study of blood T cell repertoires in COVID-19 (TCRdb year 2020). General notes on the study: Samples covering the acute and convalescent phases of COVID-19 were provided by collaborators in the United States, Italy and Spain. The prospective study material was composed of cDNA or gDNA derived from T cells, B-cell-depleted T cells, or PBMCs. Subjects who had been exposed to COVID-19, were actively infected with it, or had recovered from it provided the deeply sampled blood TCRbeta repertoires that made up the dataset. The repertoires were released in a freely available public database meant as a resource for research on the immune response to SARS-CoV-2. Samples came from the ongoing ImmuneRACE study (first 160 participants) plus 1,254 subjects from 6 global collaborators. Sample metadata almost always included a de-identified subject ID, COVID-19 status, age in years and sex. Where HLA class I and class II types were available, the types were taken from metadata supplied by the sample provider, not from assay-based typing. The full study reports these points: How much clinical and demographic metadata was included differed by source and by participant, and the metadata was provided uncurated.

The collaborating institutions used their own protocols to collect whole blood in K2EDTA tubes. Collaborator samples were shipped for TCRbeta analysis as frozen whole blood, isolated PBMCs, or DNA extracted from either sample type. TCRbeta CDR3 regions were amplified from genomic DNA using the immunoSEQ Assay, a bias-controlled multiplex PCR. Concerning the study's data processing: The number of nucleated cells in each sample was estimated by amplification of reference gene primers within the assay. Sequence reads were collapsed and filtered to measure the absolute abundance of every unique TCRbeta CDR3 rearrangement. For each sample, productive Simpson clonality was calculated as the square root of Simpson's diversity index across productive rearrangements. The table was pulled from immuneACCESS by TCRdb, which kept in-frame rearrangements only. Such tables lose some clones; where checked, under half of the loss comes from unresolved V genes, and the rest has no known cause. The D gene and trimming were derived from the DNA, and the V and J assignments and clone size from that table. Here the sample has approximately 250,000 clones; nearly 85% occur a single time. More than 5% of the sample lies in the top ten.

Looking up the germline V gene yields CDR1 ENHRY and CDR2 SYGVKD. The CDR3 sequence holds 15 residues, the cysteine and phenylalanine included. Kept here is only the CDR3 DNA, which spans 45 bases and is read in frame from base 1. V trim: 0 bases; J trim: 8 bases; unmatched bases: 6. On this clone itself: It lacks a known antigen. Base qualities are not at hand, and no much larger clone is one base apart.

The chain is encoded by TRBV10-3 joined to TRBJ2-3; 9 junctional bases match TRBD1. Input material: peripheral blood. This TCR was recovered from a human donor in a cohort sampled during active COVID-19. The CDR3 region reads CAISESNRGQSTQYF. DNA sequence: TGTGCCATCAGTGAGTCGAACAGGGGGCAATCTACGCAGTATTTT.